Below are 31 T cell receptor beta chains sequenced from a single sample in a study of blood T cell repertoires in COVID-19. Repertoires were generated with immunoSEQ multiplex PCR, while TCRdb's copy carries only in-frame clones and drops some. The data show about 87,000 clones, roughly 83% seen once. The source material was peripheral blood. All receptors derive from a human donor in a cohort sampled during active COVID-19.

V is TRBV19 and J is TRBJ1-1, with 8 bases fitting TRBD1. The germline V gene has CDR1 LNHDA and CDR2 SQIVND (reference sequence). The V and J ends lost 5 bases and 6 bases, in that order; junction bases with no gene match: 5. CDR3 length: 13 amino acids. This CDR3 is CASSVTGAAEAFF. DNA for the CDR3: TGTGCCAGTAGTGTGACAGGGGCCGCTGAAGCTTTCTTT.

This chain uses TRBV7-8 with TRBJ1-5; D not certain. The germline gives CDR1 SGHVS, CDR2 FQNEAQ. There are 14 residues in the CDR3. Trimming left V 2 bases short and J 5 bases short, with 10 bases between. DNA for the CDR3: TGTGCCAGCAGCTTATATCGGGGAGATCAGCCCCAGCATTTT. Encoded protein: CASSLYRGDQPQHF. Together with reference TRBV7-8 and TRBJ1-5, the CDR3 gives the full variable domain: GAGVSQSPRYKVAKRGQDVALRCDPISGHVSLFWYQQALGQGPEFLTYFQNEAQLDKSGLPSDRFFAERPEGSVSTLKIQRTQQEDSAVYLCASSLYRGDQPQHFGDGTRLSIL.

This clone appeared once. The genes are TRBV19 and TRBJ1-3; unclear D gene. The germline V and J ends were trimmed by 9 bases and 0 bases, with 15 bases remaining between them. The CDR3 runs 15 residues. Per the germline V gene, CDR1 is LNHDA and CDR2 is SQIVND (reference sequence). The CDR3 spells CASTLDNSSGNTIYF. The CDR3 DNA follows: TGTGCCAGCACACTCGACAACAGCTCTGGAAACACCATATATTTT.

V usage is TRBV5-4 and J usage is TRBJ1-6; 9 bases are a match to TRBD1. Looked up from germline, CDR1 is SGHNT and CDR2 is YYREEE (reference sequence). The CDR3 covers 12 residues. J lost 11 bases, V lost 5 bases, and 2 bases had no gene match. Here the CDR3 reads CASSTGGTPLHF. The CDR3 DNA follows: TGTGCCAGCAGTACAGGGGGCACACCCCTCCACTTT.

The CDR3 DNA sequence: TGTGCCAGCAGCTTATTGCACGGTGGGGCCAACGTCCTGACTTTC. It is translated as CASSLLHGGANVLTF. V and J are TRBV7-2 and TRBJ2-6; D remains unclear. The V and J ends lost 2 bases and 3 bases respectively, with 8 bases between them. This CDR3 spans 15 amino acids. CDR1 is SGHTA, CDR2 FQGNSA, per germline.

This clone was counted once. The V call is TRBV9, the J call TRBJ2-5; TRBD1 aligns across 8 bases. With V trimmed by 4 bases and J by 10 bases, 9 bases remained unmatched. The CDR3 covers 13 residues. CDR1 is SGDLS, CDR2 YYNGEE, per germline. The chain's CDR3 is CASSPPDRVDQYF. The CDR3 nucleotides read TGTGCCAGCAGCCCCCCGGACAGGGTTGACCAGTACTTC.

CDR3 in DNA: TGTGCCAGCAGAGGAAGGGAGGGGGTGCTCCGCTCTGGGGCCAACGTCCTGACTTTC. This encodes CASRGREGVLRSGANVLTF. The chain links TRBV21-1 to TRBJ2-6; TRBD2, as called in the table, went unchecked against the DNA. TRBV21-1 is a pseudogene locus. The CDR3 runs to 19 residues.

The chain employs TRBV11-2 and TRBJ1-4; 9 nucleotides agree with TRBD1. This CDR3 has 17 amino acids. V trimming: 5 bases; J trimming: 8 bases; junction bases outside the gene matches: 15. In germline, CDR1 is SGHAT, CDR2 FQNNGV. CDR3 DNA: TGTGCCAGCAGCAAGAGGGGGGACAGGGTTCAGTACGAAAAACTGTTTTTT. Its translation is CASSKRGDRVQYEKLFF.

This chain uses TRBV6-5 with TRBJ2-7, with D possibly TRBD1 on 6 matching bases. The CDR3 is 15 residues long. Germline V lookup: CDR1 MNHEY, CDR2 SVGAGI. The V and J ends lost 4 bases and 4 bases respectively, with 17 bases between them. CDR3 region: CASSLRAGESYEQYF. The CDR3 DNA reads TGTGCCAGCAGTTTGCGGGCAGGGGAGTCGTACGAGCAGTACTTC.

The CDR3 bases are TGTGCCAGCAGTGAAGCACAGGGGGAATTGGAGACCCAGTACTTC. This codes for CASSEAQGELETQYF. The J gene is TRBJ2-5, the V gene TRBV2, with 8 bases aligning to TRBD1. Germline assignment: CDR1 SNHLY and CDR2 FYNNEI. The ends lost 0 bases at V and 5 bases at J; junction bases unmatched: 5. This CDR3 contains 15 residues.

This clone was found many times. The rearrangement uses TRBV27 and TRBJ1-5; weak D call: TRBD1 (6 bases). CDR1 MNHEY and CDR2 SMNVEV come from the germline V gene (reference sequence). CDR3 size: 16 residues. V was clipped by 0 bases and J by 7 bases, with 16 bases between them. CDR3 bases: TGTGCCAGCAGTTTATCTAACACAGGGTTTGGACAGCCCCAGCATTTT. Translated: CASSLSNTGFGQPQHF.

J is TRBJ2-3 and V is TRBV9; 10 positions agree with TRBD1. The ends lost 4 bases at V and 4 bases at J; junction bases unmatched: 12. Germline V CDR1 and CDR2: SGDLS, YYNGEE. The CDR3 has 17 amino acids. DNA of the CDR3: TGTGCCAGCAGCTCCGGGACAGGGGTCCGAGTACCAGATACGCAGTATTTT. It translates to CASSSGTGVRVPDTQYF.

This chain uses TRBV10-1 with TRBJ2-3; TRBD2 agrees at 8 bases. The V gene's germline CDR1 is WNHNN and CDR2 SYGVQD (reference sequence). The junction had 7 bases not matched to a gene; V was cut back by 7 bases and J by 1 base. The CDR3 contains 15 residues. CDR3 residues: CASKEAGACTDTQYF. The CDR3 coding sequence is TGCGCCAGCAAGGAAGCGGGAGCCTGCACAGATACGCAGTATTTT.

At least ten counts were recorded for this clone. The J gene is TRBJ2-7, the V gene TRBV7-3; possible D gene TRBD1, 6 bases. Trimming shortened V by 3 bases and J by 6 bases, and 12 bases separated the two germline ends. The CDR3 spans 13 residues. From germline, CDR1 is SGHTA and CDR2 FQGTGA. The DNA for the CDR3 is TGTGCCAGCAGCTTCCTGCTGGGGGCCGAGCAGTACTTC. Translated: CASSFLLGAEQYF.

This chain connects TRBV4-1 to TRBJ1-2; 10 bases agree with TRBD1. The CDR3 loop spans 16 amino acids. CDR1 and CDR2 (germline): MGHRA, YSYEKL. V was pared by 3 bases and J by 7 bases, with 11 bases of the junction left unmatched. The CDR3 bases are TGCGCCAGCAGCCAGGCTACTCCCGGGACAGGGGCTGGCTACACCTTC. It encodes CASSQATPGTGAGYTF.

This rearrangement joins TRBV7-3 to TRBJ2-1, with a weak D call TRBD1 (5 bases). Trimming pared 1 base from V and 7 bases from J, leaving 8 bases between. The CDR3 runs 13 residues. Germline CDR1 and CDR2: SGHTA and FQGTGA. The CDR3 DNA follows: TGTGCCAGCAGCTTAAGTAAGGGGAATGAGCAGTTCTTC. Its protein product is CASSLSKGNEQFF. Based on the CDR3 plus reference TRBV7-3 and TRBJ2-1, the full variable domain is GAGVSQTPSNKVTEKGKYVELRCDPISGHTALYWYRQSLGQGPEFLIYFQGTGAADDSGLPNDRFFAVRPEGSVSTLKIQRTERGDSAVYLCASSLSKGNEQFFGPGTRLTVL.

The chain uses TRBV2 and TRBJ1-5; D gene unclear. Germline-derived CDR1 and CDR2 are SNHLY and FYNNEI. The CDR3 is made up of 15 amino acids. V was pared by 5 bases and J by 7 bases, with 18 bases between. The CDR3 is CASSSRAEGRQPQHF. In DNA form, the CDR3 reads TGTGCCAGCAGTTCTCGTGCGGAGGGCCGCCAGCCCCAGCATTTT.

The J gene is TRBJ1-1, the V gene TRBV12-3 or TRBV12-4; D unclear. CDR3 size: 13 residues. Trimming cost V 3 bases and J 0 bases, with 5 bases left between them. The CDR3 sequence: CASSFLVNTEAFF. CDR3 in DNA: TGTGCCAGCAGTTTTTTAGTGAACACTGAAGCTTTCTTT.

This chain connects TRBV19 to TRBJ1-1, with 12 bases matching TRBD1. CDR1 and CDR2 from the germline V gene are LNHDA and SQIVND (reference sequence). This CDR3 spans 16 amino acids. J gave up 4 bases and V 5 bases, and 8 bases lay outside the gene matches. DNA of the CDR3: TGTGCCAGTAGTTCCCGGGACAGGGGGCGAGGCACTGAAGCTTTCTTT. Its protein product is CASSSRDRGRGTEAFF.

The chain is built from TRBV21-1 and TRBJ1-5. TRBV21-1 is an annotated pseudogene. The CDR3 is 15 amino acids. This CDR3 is CASSNPGRSNQPQHF. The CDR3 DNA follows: TGTGCCAGCAGCAATCCGGGGAGGAGCAATCAGCCCCAGCATTTT.

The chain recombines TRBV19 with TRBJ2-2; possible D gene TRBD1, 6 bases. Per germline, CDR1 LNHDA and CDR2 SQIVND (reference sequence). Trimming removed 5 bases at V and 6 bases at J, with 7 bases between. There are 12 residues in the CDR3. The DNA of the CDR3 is TGTGCCAGTAGTCCAGGGGCCGGGGAGCTGTTTTTT. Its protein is CASSPGAGELFF.

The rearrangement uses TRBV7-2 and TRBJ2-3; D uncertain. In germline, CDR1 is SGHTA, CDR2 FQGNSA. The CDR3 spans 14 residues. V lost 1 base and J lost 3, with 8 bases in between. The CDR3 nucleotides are TGTGCCAGCAGCTTAGGGCTAGTGACAGATACGCAGTATTTT. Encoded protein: CASSLGLVTDTQYF. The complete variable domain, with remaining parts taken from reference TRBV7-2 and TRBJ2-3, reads GAGVSQSPSNKVTEKGKDVELRCDPISGHTALYWYRQSLGQGLEFLIYFQGNSAPDKSGLPSDRFSAERTGGSVSTLTIQRTQQEDSAVYLCASSLGLVTDTQYFGPGTRLTVL.

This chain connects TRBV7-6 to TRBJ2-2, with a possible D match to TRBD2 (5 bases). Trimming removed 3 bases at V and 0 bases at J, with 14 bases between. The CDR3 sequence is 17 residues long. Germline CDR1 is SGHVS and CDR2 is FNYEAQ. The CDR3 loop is CASSLSVAPANTGELFF. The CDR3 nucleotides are TGTGCCAGCAGCTTGTCCGTAGCGCCAGCGAACACCGGGGAGCTGTTTTTT.

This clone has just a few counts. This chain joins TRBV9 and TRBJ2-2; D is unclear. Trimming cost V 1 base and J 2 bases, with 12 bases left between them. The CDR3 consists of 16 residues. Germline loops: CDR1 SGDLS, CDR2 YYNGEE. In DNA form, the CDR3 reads TGTGCCAGCAGCGTAAGTAGTAGCTCCAACACCGGGGAGCTGTTTTTT. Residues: CASSVSSSSNTGELFF.

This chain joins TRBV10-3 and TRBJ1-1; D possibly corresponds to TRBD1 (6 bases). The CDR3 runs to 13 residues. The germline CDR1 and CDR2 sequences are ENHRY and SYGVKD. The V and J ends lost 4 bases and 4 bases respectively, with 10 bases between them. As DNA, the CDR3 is TGTGCCATCAGTGTTAGGGGGTCCACTGAAGCTTTCTTT. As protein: CAISVRGSTEAFF.

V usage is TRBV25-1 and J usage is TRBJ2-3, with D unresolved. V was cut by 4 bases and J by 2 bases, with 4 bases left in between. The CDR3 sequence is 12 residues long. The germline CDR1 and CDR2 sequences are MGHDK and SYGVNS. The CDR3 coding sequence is TGTGCCAGCAGTGGGGCCACAGATACGCAGTATTTT. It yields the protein CASSGATDTQYF.

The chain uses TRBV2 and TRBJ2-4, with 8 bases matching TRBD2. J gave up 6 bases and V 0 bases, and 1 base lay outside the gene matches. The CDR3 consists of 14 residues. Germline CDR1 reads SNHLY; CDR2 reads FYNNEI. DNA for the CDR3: TGTGCCAGCAGTGAAGCGACTAGCGCAAACATTCAGTACTTC. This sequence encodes CASSEATSANIQYF.

The CDR3 DNA reads as TGTGCCAGCTCACCAATCGGCGGAGAGGGAGAGACCCAGTACTTC. It codes for CASSPIGGEGETQYF. The chain recombines TRBV18 with TRBJ2-5; TRBD2 might be the D (5 bases). Trimming cost V 2 bases and J 4 bases, with 14 bases left between them. The CDR3 totals 15 residues. The germline V gene has CDR1 KGHSH and CDR2 LQKENI.

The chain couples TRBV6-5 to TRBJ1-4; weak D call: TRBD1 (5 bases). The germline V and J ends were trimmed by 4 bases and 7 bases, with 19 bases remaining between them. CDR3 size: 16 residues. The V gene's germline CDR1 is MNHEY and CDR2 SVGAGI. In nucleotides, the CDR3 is TGTGCCAGCAGTTGGGGGTGGGGGGAGTCGGGTGAAAAACTGTTTTTT. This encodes CASSWGWGESGEKLFF.

CDR3 DNA sequence: TGTGCCAGCAGCTCGACGGTGCGGGGACGGGGTGAGCAGTTCTTC. Amino acids: CASSSTVRGRGEQFF. V and J are TRBV6-2 or TRBV6-3 and TRBJ2-1, with TRBD2 as a possible D gene (6 bases). The ends were cut back, 6 bases at V and 9 bases at J, with 21 bases in the middle. The V gene's germline CDR1 is MNHEY and CDR2 SVGEGT. The CDR3 is made up of 15 amino acids.

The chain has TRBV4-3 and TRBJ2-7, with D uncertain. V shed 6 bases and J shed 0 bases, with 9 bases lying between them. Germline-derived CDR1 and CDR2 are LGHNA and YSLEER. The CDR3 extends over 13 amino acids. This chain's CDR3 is CASRGDGSYEQYF. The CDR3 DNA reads TGCGCCAGCAGGGGCGATGGCTCCTACGAGCAGTACTTC.